Here is one T cell receptor beta chain with its context. Its antigen is not yet known. The input lacks base qualities; no much larger clone sits a single base away. Healthy HIV-negative adults with no recently reported acute infections or vaccinations were included as donors. All donors were Caucasian adults living in Nashville, Tennessee, USA. In the unsorted samples, 85 million to 100 million PBMCs were counted, and genomic DNA was extracted using the QIAamp DNA Blood Mini kit. Blood was collected by leukapheresis, and PBMCs were isolated by Ficoll-Histopaque density gradient centrifugation and then cryopreserved in liquid nitrogen vapor phase. Using the deep immunoSEQ assay, multiplex PCR amplified TCR CDR3 regions from genomic DNA. Genomic DNA extracted from each cell subset was distributed evenly over all wells of several immunoSEQ 96-well plates, and each plate served as one replicate. Each replicate PCR for unsorted PBMC received 300 to 350 ng genomic DNA, equal to about 30,000 T cell genomes. Genomic DNA from unsorted PBMC was sequenced over ten immunoSEQ deep assay plates. The purified libraries were quantified using a Qubit 3.0 fluorometer, sized with a Bioanalyzer 2100, and then quantified again using the KAPA Library Quantification kit. Each immunoSEQ 96-well plate was sequenced on its own single-read 150-cycle Illumina NextSeq 550 flow cell. Turning to the authors' computational methods: Because the immunoSEQ output included only junctional sequences and no quality scores, the filtering could not be the same as the filtering used for full-length reads. Sequences were annotated with PyIR, a Python wrapper for IgBLAST v1.9, and V/J genes and CDR3 were assigned using IMGT germline references. Reads with weak V/J assignments (E-value above 1e-6), missing CDR3, stop codons, out-of-frame junctions, or ambiguous translated residues were removed. A V3J clonotype was defined by an identical inferred V gene, J gene, and CDR3 amino acid sequence. Percentage overlap between repertoires was computed as shared unique clonotypes divided by the size of the smaller repertoire. RTK rarefaction, the Chao1 estimator, and Recon v2.1 estimates of unobserved clonotypes were used to assess repertoire richness. The source is immuneACCESS, and TCRdb retained only in-frame sequences with V and J called. Part of the clones is not carried over; for the studies checked, unresolved V genes explain less than half of this, and the remainder is unexplained. V, J and clone size were drawn from that table, and D and trimming were deduced from the DNA. The table for this sample lists about 480,000 clones; about three quarters of them were counted only once. The ten largest account for around 13% of the sample.

This sample was taken from a study of shared clonotypes between healthy human individuals (dated by TCRdb to 2020 to 2021). At the level of the whole study: A few men and a couple of women, aged 18 to 49 years, made up the cohort. To estimate repertoire size and how much clonotype sharing occurs between individuals, the study deeply sequenced the blood TCR repertoires of 4 to 6 healthy adults. Libraries were prepared and TCR repertoires were sequenced by different laboratories using diverse techniques, in order to increase sequencing depth and limit assay-specific biases. Leukapheresis yielded between about 0.8 and 9.5 billion PBMCs per donor.

The full study reports these points: Because the study included only a small number of donors, the genetic and exposure-history diversity represented was limited. Sampling was restricted to blood, and TCR repertoires in tissues likely differ from the TCR repertoires found in blood. Pairwise subsampling led to the expectation that sequencing depth would affect the degree of clonotype sharing among donors.

As encoded in the germline V gene, CDR1 is ENHRY while CDR2 is SYGVKD. The CDR3 has 14 amino acids, counting the end cysteine and phenylalanine. Of the read, only the CDR3 DNA is kept; its 42 bases are in frame from base 1. V and J are truncated by 3 bases and 0 bases respectively, leaving an intervening sequence of 8 bases. The sequence derives from a woman in her thirties or forties in good health. Some clones in this sample may be carry-over from other donors' samples. The chain is assembled from TRBV10-3 and TRBJ1-2; the D gene is not confidently resolved. The source material was PBMCs. The sequence in DNA is TGTGCCATCAGTGAAGGAGGGACTAACTATGGCTACACCTTC. Translated, it gives CAISEGGTNYGYTF.